Following are 22 T cell receptor beta chains from one sample sequenced in a study of T cells in Graves' hyperthyroidism and ophthalmopathy (dated by TCRdb to between 2017 and 2020). Library preparation used multiplex PCR. Sequencing took place on an Illumina HiSeq 2000. TCR beta CDR3 regions were amplified from RNA transcripts. The first round of RT-PCR for the TCR CDR3 was performed with the HTBI primer set and the Qiagen OneStep RT-PCR kit. The public sequencing data were trimmed at Q25 with fastp and processed into clonotypes with MiXCR by TCRdb, which kept only in-frame beta chains. Under each unique CDR3 protein, matching rows form one entry showing the most common genes and DNA. The sample table shows about 420,000 distinct CDR3 sequences, and around a sixth are seen once. The top ten clones comprise over 7.5% of the sample. The sample taken for sequencing was blood. All receptors come from a woman aged 18-30 years with Graves' hyperthyroidism.

This clonotype was picked up many times. The CDR3 sequence is CASSYDGLNYEQYF. The CDR3 bases are TGTGCCAGCAGTTACGATGGGCTCAACTACGAGCAGTACTTC. The chain carries TRBV6-2 or TRBV6-3 and TRBJ2-7; D call uncertain. Germline V gene data show CDR1 as MNHEY and CDR2 as SVGEGT. The ends were cut back, 2 bases at V and 3 bases at J, with 11 bases in the middle. The CDR3 contains 14 residues.

This clonotype was seen a handful of times. An end of the junction differs from the germline gene, which may be a read error. This chain links TRBV12-3 or TRBV12-4 with TRBJ2-7, with D perhaps TRBD1 or TRBD2 (6 bases each). The CDR3 length is 15 residues. DNA for the CDR3: TGTGCCAGCAGTCTTAGGGGGGCGCCCTCCCACGAGCAGTACTTC. Protein sequence: CASSLRGAPSHEQYF.

This clonotype was detected ten times or more. The rearrangement joins TRBV6-2 or TRBV6-3 to TRBJ1-2; 7 bases fit TRBD1. Trimming at V came to 6 bases and at J to 3 bases, leaving 4 bases not matched to a gene. The germline gives CDR1 MNHEY, CDR2 SVGEGT. CDR3 length: 13 residues. The CDR3 region is CASRYRGDYGYTF. In nucleotides, the CDR3 is TGTGCCAGCAGATACAGGGGCGACTATGGCTACACCTTC.

This clonotype has a count of ten or more. The chain links TRBV5-5 to TRBJ1-2; TRBD1 might be the D (6 bases). Germline V lookup: CDR1 SGHKS, CDR2 YYEKEE (reference sequence). V lost 2 bases to trimming and J lost 0 bases, with 11 bases between them. The CDR3 contains 15 residues. The CDR3 is CASSLAGQANYGYTF. The DNA for the CDR3 is TGTGCCAGCAGCTTAGCGGGACAAGCTAACTATGGCTACACCTTC.

This clonotype was recorded at least ten times. V is TRBV7-9 and J is TRBJ2-7; D is perhaps TRBD1 (5 bases). The CDR3 sequence is 15 residues long. Germline-derived CDR1 and CDR2 are SEHNR and FQNEAQ (reference sequence). The V end was cut by 7 bases, the J end by 3 bases, with 19 bases between. The CDR3 reads CASTTTDSSSYEQYF. Here the CDR3 DNA reads TGTGCCAGCACCACGACAGACAGCAGTAGCTACGAGCAGTACTTC.

This clonotype occurred a few times. One end of the junction is discordant with germline, which a read error may explain. The rearrangement joins TRBV5-1 to TRBJ2-5; D possibly uses TRBD1 or TRBD2 (5 bases each). There are 13 residues in the CDR3. Germline V gene data show CDR1 as SGHRS and CDR2 as YFSETQ. The CDR3 sequence: CTSSQSREETQYF. The CDR3, as DNA: TGCACCAGCAGCCAGTCCAGGGAGGAGACCCAGTACTTC.

There are many counts of this clonotype. The chain links TRBV6-1 to TRBJ2-7; 8 nucleotides align to TRBD1. The CDR3 totals 15 residues. V was pared by 4 bases and J by 3 bases, with 8 bases of the junction left unmatched. Looked up from germline, CDR1 is MNHNS and CDR2 is SASEGT. The chain's CDR3 is CASSASGTGYYEQYF. CDR3 bases: TGTGCCAGCAGTGCCTCCGGGACAGGCTACTACGAGCAGTACTTC.

This clonotype has a handful of counts. V usage is TRBV20-1 and J usage is TRBJ2-1, with D tentatively TRBD2 (6 bases). This CDR3 contains 12 residues. The germline V gene encodes CDR1 DFQATT and CDR2 SNEGSKA (reference sequence). Trimming removed 3 bases from V and 9 bases from J, with 12 bases in between. The CDR3 DNA is TGCAGTGCTAGGGGGGGAGGCGTTGAGCAGTTCTTC. Protein product: CSARGGGVEQFF.

This chain connects TRBV5-6 to TRBJ1-1; D is unresolved. Germline V lookup: CDR1 SGHDT, CDR2 YYEEEE. This CDR3 is 15 amino acids long. V shed 7 bases and J shed 0 bases, with 16 bases lying between them. Here the CDR3 DNA reads TGTGCCAGCTCTCGAAAAGGCCCCATGAACACTGAAGCTTTCTTT. Protein: CASSRKGPMNTEAFF.

This clonotype appeared many times. This chain links TRBV19 with TRBJ1-1; D is uncertain. V was cut by 3 bases and J by 1 base, with 9 bases left in between. Germline V CDR1 and CDR2: LNHDA, SQIVND (reference sequence). The CDR3 spans 14 residues. CDR3 in amino acids: CASSITPENTEAFF. As DNA, the CDR3 is TGTGCCAGTAGTATCACGCCGGAGAACACTGAAGCTTTCTTT. Together with reference TRBV19 and TRBJ1-1, the CDR3 gives the full variable domain: DGGITQSPKYLFRKEGQNVTLSCEQNLNHDAMYWYRQDPGQGLRLIYYSQIVNDFQKGDIAEGYSVSREKKESFPLTVTSAQKNPTAFYLCASSITPENTEAFFGQGTRLTVV.

This clonotype was seen ten or more times. The chain has TRBV18 and TRBJ1-1, with unresolved D. From germline, CDR1 is KGHSH and CDR2 LQKENI. The V end was cut by 7 bases, the J end by 1 base, with 13 bases between. This CDR3 has 14 amino acids. The CDR3 bases are TGTGCCAGCTGTAACCATGGGGAGAACACTGAAGCTTTCTTT. Its translation: CASCNHGENTEAFF.

This clonotype was counted at least ten times. This sequence joins TRBV25-1 and TRBJ1-1; no clear D gene. V was pared by 5 bases and J by 4 bases, with 23 bases between. In germline, CDR1 is MGHDK, CDR2 SYGVNS. The CDR3 runs to 17 residues. CDR3 nucleotide sequence: TGTGCCAGCAGTCCCCATGGGCGCAGTTCTATTTCCACTGAAGCTTTCTTT. Protein sequence: CASSPHGRSSISTEAFF.

This clonotype was recorded at least ten times. This chain joins TRBV12-3 or TRBV12-4 and TRBJ1-2; 7 nucleotides agree with TRBD1. The V segment lost 6 bases and the J segment 3 bases; nucleotides outside the gene matches: 7. This CDR3 has 14 residues. CDR3 residues: CASSAGTAYYGYTF. CDR3 nucleotides: TGTGCCAGCAGCGCCGGGACAGCTTACTATGGCTACACCTTC.

This clonotype has more than one count but fewer than ten. V gene TRBV29-1 combines with J gene TRBJ1-4; no clear D gene. Germline V gene data show CDR1 as SQVTM and CDR2 as ANQGSEA. The CDR3 is 12 amino acids. Trimming stripped 7 bases from V and 8 bases from J, with 14 bases between. CDR3 sequence: CSGRLGWEKLFF. The CDR3 DNA follows: TGCAGCGGACGACTGGGATGGGAAAAACTGTTTTTT.

This clonotype was counted only a few times. This chain joins TRBV4-2 and TRBJ2-2, with 8 bases identical to TRBD1. Per the germline V gene, CDR1 is LGHNA and CDR2 is YNFKEQ. V was pared by 0 bases and J by 3 bases, with 12 bases of the junction left unmatched. This CDR3 comprises 19 residues. This CDR3 is CASSQDLDRARWDTGELFF. The CDR3 nucleotides read TGTGCCAGCAGCCAAGATTTGGACAGGGCTAGGTGGGACACCGGGGAGCTGTTTTTT.

The table lists this clonotype with many counts. The J gene is TRBJ2-7, the V gene TRBV30, with D perhaps given as TRBD1 or TRBD2 (5 bases each). The ends were cut back, 0 bases at V and 2 bases at J, with 11 bases in the middle. The CDR3 is made up of 14 amino acids. Germline values: CDR1 GTSNPN, CDR2 SVGIG (reference sequence). The CDR3 DNA sequence: TGTGCCTGGAGTGTACGGGGCACCGCCTACGAGCAGTACTTC. This translates into CAWSVRGTAYEQYF. Using reference TRBV30 and TRBJ2-7 for the parts outside the CDR3, the full variable domain is SQTIHQWPATLVQPVGSPLSLECTVEGTSNPNLYWYRQAAGRGLQLLFYSVGIGQISSEVPQNLSASRPQDRQFILSSKKLLLSDSGFYLCAWSVRGTAYEQYFGPGTRLTVT.

This chain links TRBV11-1 with TRBJ2-2; 9 bases line up with TRBD1. There are 15 residues in the CDR3. Germline-derived CDR1 and CDR2 are SGHAT and FQDESV (reference sequence). V dropped 6 bases and J dropped 5; count of bases not matched to a gene: 7. The CDR3 here is CASSRDREWTGELFF. The CDR3 bases are TGTGCCAGCAGTCGGGACAGGGAATGGACCGGGGAGCTGTTTTTT. Complete variable domain (other parts from reference TRBV11-1 and TRBJ2-2): EAEVAQSPRYKITEKSQAVAFWCDPISGHATLYWYRQILGQGPELLVQFQDESVVDDSQLPKDRFSAERLKGVDSTLKIQPAELGDSAMYLCASSRDREWTGELFFGEGSRLTVL.

This clonotype was seen only a few times. Mismatch with germline at one junction end may stem from a read error. V is TRBV7-7 and J is TRBJ2-3; tentative D call: TRBD2 (5 bases). From germline, CDR1 is SSHAT and CDR2 FNYEAQ (reference sequence). CDR3 size: 13 residues. The CDR3 coding sequence is TGTGCTAGCAGCTTAGCGCTAGGAGCTACGCAGTATTTT. Amino acids: CASSLALGATQYF.

In regard to this clonotype: At one end the junction does not follow the germline gene, possibly because of a read error. This sequence joins TRBV30 and TRBJ1-3; D gene ambiguous. Germline assignment: CDR1 GTSNPN and CDR2 SVGIG (reference sequence). The CDR3 consists of 13 residues. The CDR3 nucleotides are TGTGCCCGGAGTGTGGCAGGTGGAAACACCATATATTTT. Its protein is CARSVAGGNTIYF.

The chain recombines TRBV4-1 with TRBJ2-1; the match to TRBD2 covers 11 bases. The germline gives CDR1 MGHRA, CDR2 YSYEKL. V was clipped by 0 bases and J by 9 bases; unmatched bases: 16. The CDR3 runs 19 residues. The CDR3 region has the DNA TGCGCCAGCAGCCAAGATCGGAGGGGGAGTAGCGGGAGGGCCGGTGAGCAGTTCTTC. This codes for CASSQDRRGSSGRAGEQFF.

In the case of this clonotype: This may stem from a read error, because a much larger clone lies one nucleotide away. The gene calls are TRBV7-2 and TRBJ2-7; D uncertain. There are 14 residues in the CDR3. Germline lookup yields CDR1 SGHTA and CDR2 FQGNSA. CDR3 sequence: CVSSLAPDSYEQYF. In nucleotides, the CDR3 is TGTGTCAGCAGCTTAGCCCCAGACTCCTACGAGCAGTACTTC. Variable domain in full (rest from reference TRBV7-2 and TRBJ2-7): GAGVSQSPSNKVTEKGKDVELRCDPISGHTALYWYRQSLGQGLEFLIYFQGNSAPDKSGLPSDRFSAERTGGSVSTLTIQRTQQEDSAVYLCVSSLAPDSYEQYFGPGTRLTVT.

This clonotype has at least ten counts. The chain combines TRBV9 with TRBJ2-7, with D unresolved. Looked up from germline, CDR1 is SGDLS and CDR2 is YYNGEE. The ends were cut back, 0 bases at V and 0 bases at J, with 7 bases in the middle. This CDR3 has 14 residues. The CDR3 bases are TGTGCCAGCAGCGTAGGACTTACCTCCTACGAGCAGTACTTC. Translated: CASSVGLTSYEQYF. The variable domain in full, with the rest retrieved from reference TRBV9 and TRBJ2-7, is DSGVTQTPKHLITATGQRVTLRCSPRSGDLSVYWYQQSLDQGLQFLIQYYNGEERAKGNILERFSAQQFPDLHSELNLSSLELGDSALYFCASSVGLTSYEQYFGPGTRLTVT.